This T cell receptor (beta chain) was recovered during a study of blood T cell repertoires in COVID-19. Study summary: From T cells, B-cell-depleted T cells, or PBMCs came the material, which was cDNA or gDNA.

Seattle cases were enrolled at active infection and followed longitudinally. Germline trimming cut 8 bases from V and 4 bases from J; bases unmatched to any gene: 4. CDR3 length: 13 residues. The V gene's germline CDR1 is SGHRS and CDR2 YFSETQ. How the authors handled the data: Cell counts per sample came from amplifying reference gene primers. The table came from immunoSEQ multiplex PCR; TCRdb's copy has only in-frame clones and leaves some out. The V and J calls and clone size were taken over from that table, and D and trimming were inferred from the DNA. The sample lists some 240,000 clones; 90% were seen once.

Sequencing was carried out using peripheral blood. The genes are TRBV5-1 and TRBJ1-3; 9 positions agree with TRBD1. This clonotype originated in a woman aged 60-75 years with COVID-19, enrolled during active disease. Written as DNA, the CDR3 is TGCGCCAGTTCGGGACAGGGAGGAAACACCATATATTTT. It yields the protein CASSGQGGNTIYF.